This T cell receptor beta chain was recovered during a study of blood T cells in healthy people across ages. Study findings and constraints: Shifts in expanded clonotypes may have been confounded by donor CMV status, which was unknown. The lack of PBMC sorting stopped any conclusive naive versus antigen-experienced comparison. Comparison with aged donors showed that long-lived donors had more naive CD4+ cells and higher diversity.

A note on this clonotype: Its cognate antigen is unknown.

The authors drew around 9.4 milliliters of peripheral blood from each donor. A second PCR, run for roughly 6 to 11 cycles, used a sample-barcoded 5' primer plus a J-beta primer mix. TCRdb analysed the 5' RACE reads with MiXCR anew, one entry per CDR3 protein. The sample records hundreds of thousands of distinct CDR3 sequences, 20% to 25% being singletons. The sequencing input was blood. The clonotype comes from a man in his sixties or seventies in good health.

The CDR3 DNA reads TGCAGTGCGGCCACCGGGACTAGCACAGAGACCCAGTACTTC. Amino acid sequence: CSAATGTSTETQYF. The chain combines TRBV20-1 with TRBJ2-5, with TRBD2 identical over 9 bases. Germline V gene sequence: CDR1 DFQATT, CDR2 SNEGSKA (reference sequence). The CDR3 is 14 amino acids. V lost 6 bases to trimming and J lost 4 bases; unmatched junction nucleotides: 9.